This passage covers 20 T cell receptor beta chains from one sample sequenced in a study of CD4 T cells in relation to SARS-CoV-2 and coronaviruses. Their antigens remain unidentified. Only in-frame clones appear in the TCRdb table, and some are missing; sequencing was by immunoSEQ multiplex PCR. The table shows more than 20,000 clones, with around three quarters occurring only once. CD4+ T cells from unexposed donors were obtained before the COVID-19 pandemic (2011-2018). The cells were cultured for 9 to 11 days before CD4+ T cells were isolated. Input material: CD4+ T cells from PBMCs, cultured in vitro. All receptors derive from a human donor in good health.

The chain is built from TRBV12-3 or TRBV12-4 and TRBJ1-4; 8 positions agree with TRBD1. This CDR3 is built from 13 residues. The V segment lost 6 bases and the J segment 8 bases; nucleotides outside the gene matches: 5. CDR3 residues: CASSPTGVEKLFF. The CDR3 bases are TGTGCCAGCAGCCCGACAGGGGTAGAAAAACTGTTTTTT.

This clone has a single count. The chain employs TRBV29-1 and TRBJ2-2, with 9 bases that match TRBD1. Germline loops: CDR1 SQVTM, CDR2 ANQGSEA. Unmatched junction bases numbered 4, after V lost 4 bases and J lost 7 bases. The CDR3 totals 13 residues. CDR3 in amino acids: CSVGQGGNGELFF. The DNA of the CDR3 is TGCAGCGTTGGACAGGGGGGGAACGGGGAGCTGTTTTTT.

This clone showed up just once. The chain has TRBV7-8 and TRBJ1-5; D may be TRBD1 (6 bases). Germline V gene data show CDR1 as SGHVS and CDR2 as FQNEAQ. V lost 5 bases and J 6 bases, leaving 20 bases between the germline ends. CDR3 length: 16 residues. CDR3 nucleotides: TGTGCCAGCAGCGTAGTCTCGTCAGGGGTAGGTCAGCCCCAGCATTTT. This gives the protein CASSVVSSGVGQPQHF.

This clone was counted between two and nine times. The V gene is TRBV7-9, the J gene TRBJ2-7; 11 bases align to TRBD2. V dropped 5 bases and J dropped 1; count of bases not matched to a gene: 4. Germline assignment: CDR1 SEHNR and CDR2 FQNEAQ (reference sequence). This CDR3 region has 15 residues. The CDR3 protein is CASSLGTSGSYEQYF. CDR3 in DNA: TGTGCCAGCAGCCTCGGGACTAGCGGTTCCTACGAGCAGTACTTC. The entire variable domain, with the rest obtained from reference TRBV7-9 and TRBJ2-7, is as follows: DTGVSQNPRHKITKRGQNVTFRCDPISEHNRLYWYRQTLGQGPEFLTYFQNEAQLEKSRLLSDRFSAERPKGSFSTLEIQRTEQGDSAMYLCASSLGTSGSYEQYFGPGTRLTVT.

The V and J genes are TRBV5-6 and TRBJ1-1; D is unclear. Germline V CDR1 and CDR2: SGHDT, YYEEEE. There are 12 residues in the CDR3. V lost 1 base and J 2 bases, leaving 3 bases between the germline ends. CDR3 sequence: CASSLPNTEAFF. The CDR3, as DNA: TGTGCCAGCAGCTTGCCAAACACTGAAGCTTTCTTT.

This sequence joins TRBV7-2 and TRBJ1-1, with D unclear. The CDR3 is made up of 14 amino acids. Germline CDR1 and CDR2: SGHTA and FQGNSA. V was clipped by 1 base and J by 1 base, with 7 bases between them. The CDR3 reads CASSLGRENTEAFF. The CDR3 DNA follows: TGTGCCAGCAGCTTAGGACGGGAGAACACTGAAGCTTTCTTT.

About this clone: Mismatch with germline at one junction end may stem from a read error. The genes are TRBV7-2 and TRBJ1-1; perhaps TRBD1 as D (6 bases). The CDR3 totals 14 residues. CDR1 and CDR2 (germline): SGHTA, FQGNSA. CDR3 region: CASCLDRMNTEAFF. DNA for the CDR3: TGTGCCAGCTGCTTGGACAGAATGAACACTGAAGCTTTCTTT.

The chain couples TRBV7-2 to TRBJ2-5; 7 nucleotides agree with TRBD1. Looked up from germline, CDR1 is SGHTA and CDR2 is FQGNSA. The CDR3 has 14 residues. J was trimmed by 4 bases and V by 5 bases; bases with no gene match: 7. The CDR3 bases are TGTGCCAGCAGCCCCCCGACAGGGAGAGAGACCCAGTACTTC. Translated: CASSPPTGRETQYF.

This sequence joins TRBV19 and TRBJ2-1, with TRBD1 identical over 7 bases. V trimming: 4 bases; J trimming: 5 bases; junction bases outside the gene matches: 8. Per the germline V gene, CDR1 is LNHDA and CDR2 is SQIVND (reference sequence). The CDR3 covers 15 residues. The CDR3 here is CASSTTGVTDNEQFF. The CDR3 DNA sequence: TGTGCCAGTAGTACTACAGGGGTTACGGACAATGAGCAGTTCTTC. Looking up the rest from reference TRBV19 and TRBJ2-1 gives the full variable domain: DGGITQSPKYLFRKEGQNVTLSCEQNLNHDAMYWYRQDPGQGLRLIYYSQIVNDFQKGDIAEGYSVSREKKESFPLTVTSAQKNPTAFYLCASSTTGVTDNEQFFGPGTRLTVL.

The chain carries TRBV5-1 and TRBJ2-4; 7 nucleotides match TRBD1. The CDR3 is made up of 14 amino acids. From germline, CDR1 is SGHRS and CDR2 YFSETQ. After removal of 3 bases from V and 7 bases from J, the junction contained 7 bases not matched to a gene. CDR3 region: CASSSDRAENIQYF. The CDR3 DNA reads as TGCGCCAGCAGCTCCGACAGGGCGGAGAACATTCAGTACTTC.

This chain links TRBV7-6 with TRBJ2-1; unclear D gene. V lost 1 base to trimming and J lost 3 bases, with 13 bases between them. CDR3 length: 16 amino acids. The germline CDR1 and CDR2 sequences are SGHVS and FNYEAQ. CDR3 DNA sequence: TGTGCCAGCAGCTTAGGTAGGCAGTTAAGCTACAATGAGCAGTTCTTC. Amino acids: CASSLGRQLSYNEQFF.

This chain uses TRBV7-9 with TRBJ2-2; TRBD2 agrees at 10 bases. The CDR3 has 17 amino acids. Trimming removed 6 bases from V and 1 base from J; junction bases left unmatched: 8. Germline V gives CDR1 SEHNR, CDR2 FQNEAQ (reference sequence). CDR3 sequence reads: CASRSPPSGRNTGELFF. CDR3 in DNA: TGTGCCAGCAGGTCCCCCCCTAGCGGGAGGAACACCGGGGAGCTGTTTTTT.

The gene calls are TRBV6-2 or TRBV6-3 and TRBJ1-2, with D unclear. Trimming shortened V by 0 bases and J by 2 bases, and 4 bases separated the two germline ends. Germline V gives CDR1 MNHEY, CDR2 SVGEGT. The CDR3 spans 13 residues. The CDR3 spells CASSYSDNYGYTF. CDR3 in DNA: TGTGCCAGCAGTTACTCGGACAACTATGGCTACACCTTC.

This clone is categorized as medium-sized. V gene TRBV4-3 combines with J gene TRBJ1-2; 8 bases are a match to TRBD1. There are 15 residues in the CDR3. In germline, CDR1 is LGHNA, CDR2 YSLEER. The J segment lost 8 bases and the V segment lost 1 base, leaving 9 bases of the junction unmatched. The CDR3 DNA reads as TGCGCCAGCAGCCAAGTTAGATCAGGGGGCGCCGGCTACACCTTC. The encoded protein is CASSQVRSGGAGYTF.

The chain is built from TRBV7-9 and TRBJ2-2; 9 positions match TRBD1. With V trimmed by 4 bases and J by 2 bases, 2 bases remained unmatched. Germline values: CDR1 SEHNR, CDR2 FQNEAQ (reference sequence). The CDR3 totals 15 residues. The CDR3 DNA reads TGTGCCAGCAGCTGGGACAGGGAAAACACCGGGGAGCTGTTTTTT. Protein sequence: CASSWDRENTGELFF. The full variable domain, completed using reference TRBV7-9 and TRBJ2-2, is DTGVSQNPRHKITKRGQNVTFRCDPISEHNRLYWYRQTLGQGPEFLTYFQNEAQLEKSRLLSDRFSAERPKGSFSTLEIQRTEQGDSAMYLCASSWDRENTGELFFGEGSRLTVL.

This sequence joins TRBV7-2 and TRBJ2-5, with a possible D match to TRBD2 (6 bases). This CDR3 comprises 14 residues. The V and J ends lost 1 base and 5 bases respectively, with 11 bases between them. Germline V lookup: CDR1 SGHTA, CDR2 FQGNSA. In DNA form, the CDR3 reads TGTGCCAGCAGCTTAGGAGCGGGTTTGGAGACCCAGTACTTC. This gives the protein CASSLGAGLETQYF. The complete variable domain, with remaining parts taken from reference TRBV7-2 and TRBJ2-5, reads GAGVSQSPSNKVTEKGKDVELRCDPISGHTALYWYRQSLGQGLEFLIYFQGNSAPDKSGLPSDRFSAERTGGSVSTLTIQRTQQEDSAVYLCASSLGAGLETQYFGPGTRLLVL.

The gene calls are TRBV7-9 and TRBJ2-6; no clear D. With 5 bases removed from V and 2 bases from J, the gap between germline ends came to 7 bases. This CDR3 region has 14 residues. Per germline, CDR1 SEHNR and CDR2 FQNEAQ (reference sequence). The CDR3 region has the DNA TGTGCCAGCAGCCCCTACACTGGGGCCAACGTCCTGACTTTC. It encodes CASSPYTGANVLTF.

The CDR3 bases are TGTGCCAGCAGTCCCTACCCCGAGGGATATGGCTACACCTTC. It translates to CASSPYPEGYGYTF. V usage is TRBV6-5 and J usage is TRBJ1-2; D uncertain. V was clipped by 5 bases and J by 5 bases, with 15 bases between them. This CDR3 comprises 14 residues. In germline, CDR1 is MNHEY, CDR2 SVGAGI.

The V gene is TRBV5-1, the J gene TRBJ2-5; TRBD1 matches 10 bases. The CDR3 extends over 14 amino acids. Germline V gene sequence: CDR1 SGHRS, CDR2 YFSETQ. With 2 bases clipped from V and 4 bases from J, the junction kept 2 bases outside the gene matches. CDR3: CASSFGQGGETQYF. The CDR3 DNA reads as TGCGCCAGCAGCTTCGGACAGGGGGGAGAGACCCAGTACTTC.

The chain has TRBV14 and TRBJ1-6; D is possibly TRBD1 (5 bases). In germline, CDR1 is SGHDN, CDR2 FVKESK. The CDR3 covers 15 residues. The V end lost 4 bases, the J end lost 4 bases, and 11 bases lay between the germline ends. The CDR3 DNA sequence: TGTGCCAGCAGCCGAGACAGACTATATAATTCACCCCTCCACTTT. This gives the protein CASSRDRLYNSPLHF.